The entry that follows covers one TCR beta chain sequence. Its matching antigen is unknown. This record comes from a study of CD8+ T cells in alopecia areata. Notes on the study in general: Tofacitinib significantly lowered scalp clonality and expanded CD8+ clones among the top 100.

Extraction of RNA preceded its reverse transcription into cDNA, which served as the sequencing template. The protocol was immunoSEQ multiplex PCR, while the TCRdb copy is restricted to in-frame clones and leaves out a portion. The sample shows roughly 210,000 clones, approximately 45% of them seen only once. V gave up 6 bases and J gave up 4 bases; unmatched junction bases: 4. Germline CDR1 SNHLY, CDR2 FYNNEI. The CDR3 consists of 15 residues. Documented treatment: oral pan-JAK inhibitor, 5-10 mg twice daily. Sequences were derived from CD4+ T cells sorted from blood, sampled at approximately week 36, from a patient treated with tofacitinib. The sequence came from a human donor with alopecia areata. The V and J genes are TRBV2 and TRBJ2-1; 12 bases are a match to TRBD2. The CDR3 loop is CASSFGLAGYNEQFF. Here the CDR3 DNA reads TGTGCCAGCAGCTTCGGACTAGCGGGGTACAATGAGCAGTTCTTC.